Below are 17 T cell receptor beta chains sequenced from a single sample in a study of cytomegalovirus exposure and HLA in healthy donors. Vbeta (60) and Jbeta (13) primers were used in the PCR. Assay used: immunoSEQ multiplex PCR; TCRdb lists only in-frame clones, some missing. In the table there are approximately 130,000 clones, over 80% of which are singletons. Source material: PBMCs. The receptors were gathered from a boy between 10 and 17 years old in good health and CMV-seronegative.

This chain connects TRBV19 to TRBJ2-7, with 7 bases aligning to TRBD1. The CDR3 length is 13 residues. Looked up from germline, CDR1 is LNHDA and CDR2 is SQIVND (reference sequence). V trimming: 6 bases; J trimming: 3 bases; junction bases outside the gene matches: 5. The CDR3 sequence is CASSTTGFYEQYF. In DNA, the CDR3 is TGTGCCAGTAGCACGACAGGGTTCTACGAGCAGTACTTC.

V and J are TRBV30 and TRBJ1-2; TRBD1 matches at 12 bases. The V gene end was trimmed by 0 bases and the J gene end by 5 bases; junction bases not matched to a gene: 13. CDR1 is GTSNPN, CDR2 SVGIG, per germline (reference sequence). The CDR3 is 18 residues long. In DNA form, the CDR3 reads TGTGCCTGGAGTGTATTGAAATTTGGGACAGGGGGCGGGTATGGCTACACCTTC. Encoded protein: CAWSVLKFGTGGGYGYTF.

V usage is TRBV18 and J usage is TRBJ1-4; perhaps TRBD1 as D (5 bases). The CDR3 loop spans 16 amino acids. CDR1 is KGHSH and CDR2 is LQKENI in the germline V gene. Trimming removed 2 bases at V and 3 bases at J, with 13 bases between. CDR3 residues: CASSPSSSGSNEKLFF. The CDR3 bases are TGTGCCAGCTCACCATCGAGCTCAGGGTCTAATGAAAAACTGTTTTTT. The full variable domain, completed using reference TRBV18 and TRBJ1-4, is NAGVMQNPRHLVRRRGQEARLRCSPMKGHSHVYWYRQLPEEGLKFMVYLQKENIIDESGMPKERFSAEFPKEGPSILRIQQVVRGDSAAYFCASSPSSSGSNEKLFFGSGTQLSVL.

The chain employs TRBV4-1 and TRBJ2-7; D possibly corresponds to TRBD2 (5 bases). In germline, CDR1 is MGHRA, CDR2 YSYEKL. The CDR3 spans 13 residues. V lost 0 bases, J lost 2 bases, and 5 bases lay in between. As DNA, the CDR3 is TGCGCCAGCAGCCAAGAGGGAGCCTACGAGCAGTACTTC. Amino acid sequence: CASSQEGAYEQYF.

The rearrangement joins TRBV6-5 to TRBJ2-7; 15 nucleotides agree with TRBD2. Germline V CDR1 and CDR2: MNHEY, SVGAGI. Trimming took 3 bases from V and 6 from J; bases not matched to a gene: 6. The CDR3 totals 16 residues. CDR3 protein: CASSYRTSGRASEQYF. CDR3 DNA: TGTGCCAGCAGTTATCGGACTAGCGGGAGGGCCAGCGAGCAGTACTTC.

This rearrangement joins TRBV28 to TRBJ1-5, with TRBD1 matching over 9 bases. V trimming: 6 bases; J trimming: 6 bases; junction bases outside the gene matches: 9. The CDR3 has 15 residues. CDR1 is MDHEN, CDR2 SYDVKM, per germline. DNA of the CDR3: TGTGCCAGCAGGCCACCGGGACAGGGAAGTCAGCCCCAGCATTTT. Amino acid sequence: CASRPPGQGSQPQHF.

This chain joins TRBV6-5 and TRBJ1-2, with 12 nucleotides matching TRBD1. This CDR3 comprises 16 residues. Germline values: CDR1 MNHEY, CDR2 SVGAGI. V gave up 2 bases and J gave up 4 bases; unmatched junction bases: 5. This CDR3 is CASSYEGTGGTYGYTF. CDR3 nucleotide sequence: TGTGCCAGCAGTTACGAAGGGACAGGGGGCACCTATGGCTACACCTTC.

The chain has TRBV13 and TRBJ1-4; 10 nucleotides match TRBD1. Looked up from germline, CDR1 is PRHDT and CDR2 is FYEKMQ (reference sequence). Trimming at V came to 3 bases and at J to 5 bases, leaving 3 bases not matched to a gene. This CDR3 is built from 15 residues. As DNA, the CDR3 is TGTGCCAGCAGCTTTCCGGGACAGGGGAATGAAAAACTGTTTTTT. It codes for CASSFPGQGNEKLFF.

The chain uses TRBV9 and TRBJ1-2; TRBD1 is a possible D gene (5 bases). Germline CDR1 reads SGDLS; CDR2 reads YYNGEE. The CDR3 length is 12 residues. V was clipped by 3 bases and J by 4 bases, with 7 bases between them. CDR3 loop: CASSGDSYGYTF. In nucleotides, the CDR3 is TGTGCCAGCAGCGGAGACAGCTATGGCTACACCTTC. The full variable domain, rest sourced from reference TRBV9 and TRBJ1-2, is DSGVTQTPKHLITATGQRVTLRCSPRSGDLSVYWYQQSLDQGLQFLIQYYNGEERAKGNILERFSAQQFPDLHSELNLSSLELGDSALYFCASSGDSYGYTFGSGTRLTVV.

Notes on this clone: A junction boundary mismatches the germline segment, possibly from a read error. The chain carries TRBV4-2 and TRBJ2-1; D not certain. Germline loops: CDR1 LGHNA, CDR2 YNFKEQ. This CDR3 contains 14 residues. CDR3 protein: CASSQGSSYNKQFF. CDR3 nucleotide sequence: TGTGCCAGCAGCCAAGGTAGCTCCTACAATAAGCAGTTCTTC.

V gene TRBV18 combines with J gene TRBJ2-7; 8 bases fit TRBD1. CDR3 size: 14 residues. CDR1 and CDR2 (germline): KGHSH, LQKENI. V dropped 0 bases and J dropped 5; count of bases not matched to a gene: 3. CDR3 residues: CASSPPDRVHEQYF. DNA for the CDR3: TGTGCCAGCTCACCACCGGACAGGGTACACGAGCAGTACTTC.

Only one count was recorded for this clone. The chain carries TRBV6-5 and TRBJ1-3; D possibly corresponds to TRBD1 (5 bases). The germline V gene encodes CDR1 MNHEY and CDR2 SVGAGI. V lost 5 bases and J 0 bases, leaving 11 bases between the germline ends. CDR3 length equals 15 residues. CDR3 sequence: CASSPTALSGNTIYF. The CDR3, as DNA: TGTGCCAGCAGTCCGACAGCCCTCTCTGGAAACACCATATATTTT.

The chain links TRBV5-1 to TRBJ2-5; no firm D call. CDR1 is SGHRS, CDR2 YFSETQ, per germline. V lost 4 bases, J lost 2 bases, and 12 bases lay in between. The CDR3 has 14 amino acids. CDR3 sequence: CASSDGSTQETQYF. CDR3 sequence (DNA): TGCGCCAGCAGCGATGGCTCAACGCAAGAGACCCAGTACTTC.

This chain links TRBV6-1 with TRBJ2-7, with TRBD2 matching over 11 bases. CDR1 MNHNS and CDR2 SASEGT come from the germline V gene. The CDR3 is made up of 15 amino acids. J lost 9 bases, V lost 4 bases, and 11 bases had no gene match. The CDR3 sequence: CASSVVAGGPAWQYF. CDR3 DNA: TGTGCCAGCAGTGTAGTAGCGGGAGGGCCGGCGTGGCAGTACTTC.

The table lists this clone with a few counts. The chain combines TRBV15 with TRBJ2-2; 7 bases match TRBD1. V was pared by 9 bases and J by 0 bases, with 4 bases of the junction left unmatched. The germline gives CDR1 LNHNV, CDR2 YYDKDF (reference sequence). The CDR3 spans 14 residues. CDR3 nucleotide sequence: TGTGCCACGAACAGGGGAGCGAACACCGGGGAGCTGTTTTTT. This translates into CATNRGANTGELFF.

This clone has only one observation. The J gene is TRBJ2-2, the V gene TRBV7-3, with 12 nucleotides matching TRBD2. Germline V CDR1 and CDR2: SGHTA, FQGTGA. Germline trimming cut 5 bases from V and 7 bases from J; bases unmatched to any gene: 20. This CDR3 is built from 20 residues. CDR3 in DNA: TGTGCCAGCAGCCCGGACCGCTACCTAGCGGGAGGGCCCTCAGGCGGGGAGCTGTTTTTT. It specifies CASSPDRYLAGGPSGGELFF. Supplemented by reference TRBV7-3 and TRBJ2-2, the full variable domain reads GAGVSQTPSNKVTEKGKYVELRCDPISGHTALYWYRQSLGQGPEFLIYFQGTGAADDSGLPNDRFFAVRPEGSVSTLKIQRTERGDSAVYLCASSPDRYLAGGPSGGELFFGEGSRLTVL.

The chain carries TRBV29-1 and TRBJ1-2; 7 positions agree with TRBD1. The CDR3 is made up of 12 amino acids. Trimming removed 5 bases from V and 3 bases from J; junction bases left unmatched: 3. Germline V lookup: CDR1 SQVTM, CDR2 ANQGSEA. CDR3 sequence (DNA): TGCAGCGTTCGACAGGGAGACTATGGCTACACCTTC. Amino acids: CSVRQGDYGYTF. Based on the CDR3 plus reference TRBV29-1 and TRBJ1-2, the full variable domain is SAVISQKPSRDICQRGTSLTIQCQVDSQVTMMFWYRQQPGQSLTLIATANQGSEATYESGFVIDKFPISRPNLTFSTLTVSNMSPEDSSIYLCSVRQGDYGYTFGSGTRLTVV.